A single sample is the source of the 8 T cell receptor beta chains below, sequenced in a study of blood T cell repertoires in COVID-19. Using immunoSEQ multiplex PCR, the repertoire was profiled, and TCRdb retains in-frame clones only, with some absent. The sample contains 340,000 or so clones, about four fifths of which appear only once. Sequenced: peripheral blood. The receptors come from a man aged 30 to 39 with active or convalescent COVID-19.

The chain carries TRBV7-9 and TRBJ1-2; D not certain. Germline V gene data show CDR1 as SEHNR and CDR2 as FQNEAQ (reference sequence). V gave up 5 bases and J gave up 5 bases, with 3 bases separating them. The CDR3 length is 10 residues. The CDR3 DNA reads TGTGCCAGCAGCCAGTATGGCTACACCTTC. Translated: CASSQYGYTF.

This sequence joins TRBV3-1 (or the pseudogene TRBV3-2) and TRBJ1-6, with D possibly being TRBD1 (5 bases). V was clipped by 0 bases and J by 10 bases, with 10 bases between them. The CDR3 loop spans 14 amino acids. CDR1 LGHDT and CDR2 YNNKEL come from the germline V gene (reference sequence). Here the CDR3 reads CASSQEPGGSPLHF. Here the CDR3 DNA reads TGTGCCAGCAGCCAAGAACCCGGGGGATCACCCCTCCACTTT.

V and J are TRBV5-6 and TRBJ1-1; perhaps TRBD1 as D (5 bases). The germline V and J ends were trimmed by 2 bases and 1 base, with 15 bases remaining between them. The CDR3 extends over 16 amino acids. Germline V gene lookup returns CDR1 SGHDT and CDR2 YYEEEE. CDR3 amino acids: CASSFDSSRENTEAFF. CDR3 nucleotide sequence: TGTGCCAGCAGCTTCGATTCCAGCAGGGAGAACACTGAAGCTTTCTTT.

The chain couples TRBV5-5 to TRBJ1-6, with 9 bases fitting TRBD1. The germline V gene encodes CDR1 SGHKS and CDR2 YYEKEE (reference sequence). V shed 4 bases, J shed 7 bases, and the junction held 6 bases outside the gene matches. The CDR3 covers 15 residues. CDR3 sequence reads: CASSARQGENSPLHF. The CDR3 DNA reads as TGTGCCAGCAGCGCGCGACAGGGGGAAAATTCACCCCTCCACTTT.

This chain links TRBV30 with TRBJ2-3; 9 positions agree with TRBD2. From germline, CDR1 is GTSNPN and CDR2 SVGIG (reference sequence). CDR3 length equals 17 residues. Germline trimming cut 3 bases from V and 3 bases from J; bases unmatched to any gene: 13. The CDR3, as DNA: TGTGCCTGGAGCCTTCGTCATGTAGCGGGAGCGACAGATACGCAGTATTTT. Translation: CAWSLRHVAGATDTQYF.

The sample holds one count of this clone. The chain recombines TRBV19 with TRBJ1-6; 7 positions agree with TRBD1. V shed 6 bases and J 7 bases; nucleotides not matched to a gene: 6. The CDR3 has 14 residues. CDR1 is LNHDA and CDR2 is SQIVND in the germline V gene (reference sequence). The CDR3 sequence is CASRAGTDNSPLHF. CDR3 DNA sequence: TGTGCCAGTAGGGCCGGGACAGACAATTCACCCCTCCACTTT.

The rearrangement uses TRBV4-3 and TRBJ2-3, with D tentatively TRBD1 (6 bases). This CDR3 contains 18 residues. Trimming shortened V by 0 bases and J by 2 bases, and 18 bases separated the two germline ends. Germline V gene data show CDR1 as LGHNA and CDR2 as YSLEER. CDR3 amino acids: CASSQEVHRDTNTDTQYF. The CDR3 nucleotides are TGCGCCAGCAGCCAAGAGGTACACCGGGACACAAACACAGATACGCAGTATTTT.

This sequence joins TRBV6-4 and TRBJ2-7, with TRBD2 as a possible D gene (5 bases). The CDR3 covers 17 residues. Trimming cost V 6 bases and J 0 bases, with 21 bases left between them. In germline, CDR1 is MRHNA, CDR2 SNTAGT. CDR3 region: CASRPPSIYSVSYEQYF. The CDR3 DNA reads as TGTGCCAGCAGGCCTCCTAGCATTTACAGCGTCTCCTACGAGCAGTACTTC.